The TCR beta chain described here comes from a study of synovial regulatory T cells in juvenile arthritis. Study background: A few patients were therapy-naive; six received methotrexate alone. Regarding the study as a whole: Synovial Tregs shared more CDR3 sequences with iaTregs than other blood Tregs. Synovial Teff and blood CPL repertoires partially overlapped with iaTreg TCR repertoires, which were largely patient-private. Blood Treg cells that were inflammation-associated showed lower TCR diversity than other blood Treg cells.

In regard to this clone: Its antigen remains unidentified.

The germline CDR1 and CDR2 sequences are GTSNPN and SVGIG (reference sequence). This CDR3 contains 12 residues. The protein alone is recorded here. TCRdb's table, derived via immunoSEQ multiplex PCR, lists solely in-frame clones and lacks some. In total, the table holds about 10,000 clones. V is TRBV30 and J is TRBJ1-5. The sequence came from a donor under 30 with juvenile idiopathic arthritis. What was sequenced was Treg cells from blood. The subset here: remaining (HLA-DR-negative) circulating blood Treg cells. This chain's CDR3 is CAWSYLDQPQHF.